This TCR beta chain was documented in a study of blood T cell repertoires in COVID-19. Study-wide background: From T cells, B-cell-depleted T cells, or PBMCs came the material, which was cDNA or gDNA.

This clone occurred once. Libraries were prepared by immunoSEQ multiplex PCR; TCRdb keeps only in-frame clonotypes and omits some of them. The sample includes about 370,000 clones, 85% to 90% of them seen just once. The germline V gene encodes CDR1 DFQATT and CDR2 SNEGSKA (reference sequence). J was trimmed by 5 bases and V by 3 bases; bases with no gene match: 13. The CDR3 sequence is 16 residues long. This chain links TRBV20-1 with TRBJ2-3, with 8 bases identical to TRBD1. Sequenced material: PBMCs or T cells enriched from blood (not recorded which). The source of this sequence is a man aged 18 to 30 who had recovered from COVID-19. CDR3 loop: CSASIRTGFSVDTQYF. The CDR3 DNA reads as TGCAGTGCTAGTATAAGGACAGGGTTTAGCGTAGATACGCAGTATTTT.